One T cell receptor beta chain is described in this entry. Repertoires were generated with immunoSEQ multiplex PCR, while TCRdb's copy carries only in-frame clones and drops some. The sample carries 45,000 to 70,000 clones, roughly 96% recorded once. This sample is drawn from a study of T cells after somatic rescue of genetic block. The germline CDR1 and CDR2 sequences are SGHNT and YYREEE (reference sequence). The V gene lost 4 bases and the J gene lost 3 bases, with 20 bases spanning the gap. The CDR3 sequence is 16 residues long. The rearrangement uses TRBV5-4 and TRBJ2-7, with D possibly TRBD1 on 6 matching bases. The sample taken for sequencing was peripheral blood mononuclear cells (PBMCs). The origin of this receptor is a child younger than two. The CDR3 protein is CASSRRLHRELYEQYF. CDR3 DNA sequence: TGTGCCAGCAGCCGCCGGCTCCACAGGGAGCTCTACGAGCAGTACTTC.